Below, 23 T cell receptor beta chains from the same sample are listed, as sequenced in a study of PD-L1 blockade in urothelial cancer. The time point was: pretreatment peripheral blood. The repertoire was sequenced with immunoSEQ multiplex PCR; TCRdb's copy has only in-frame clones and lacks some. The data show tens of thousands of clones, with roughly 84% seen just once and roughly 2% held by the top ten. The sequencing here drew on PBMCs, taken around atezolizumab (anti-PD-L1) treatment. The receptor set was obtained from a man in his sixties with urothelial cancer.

CDR3 residues: CASSVNRAYEQYF. The CDR3 nucleotides are TGCGCCAGCAGCGTGAACAGGGCCTACGAGCAGTACTTC. V gene TRBV5-1 combines with J gene TRBJ2-7; D might be TRBD1 (6 bases). The V gene's germline CDR1 is SGHRS and CDR2 YFSETQ. This CDR3 has 13 amino acids. Trimming removed 4 bases at V and 2 bases at J, with 10 bases between.

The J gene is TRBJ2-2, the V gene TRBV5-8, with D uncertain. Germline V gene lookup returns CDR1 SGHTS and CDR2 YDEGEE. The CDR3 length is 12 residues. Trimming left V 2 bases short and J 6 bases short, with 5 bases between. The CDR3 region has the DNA TGTGCCAGCAGCTTACCGGCCGGGGAGCTGTTTTTT. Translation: CASSLPAGELFF. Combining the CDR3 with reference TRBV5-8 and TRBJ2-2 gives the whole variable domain EAGVTQSPTHLIKTRGQQATLRCSPISGHTSVYWYQQALGLGLQFLLWYDEGEERNRGNFPPRFSGRQFPNYSSELNVNALELEDSALYLCASSLPAGELFFGEGSRLTVL.

The CDR3 DNA reads as TGTGCCTGGAGTGTGAAGGGGCCGAACACTGAAGCTTTCTTT. It translates to CAWSVKGPNTEAFF. The chain links TRBV30 to TRBJ1-1, with D possibly being TRBD1 (5 bases). The CDR3 contains 14 residues. Germline V lookup: CDR1 GTSNPN, CDR2 SVGIG (reference sequence). The ends were cut back, 0 bases at V and 1 base at J, with 9 bases in the middle.

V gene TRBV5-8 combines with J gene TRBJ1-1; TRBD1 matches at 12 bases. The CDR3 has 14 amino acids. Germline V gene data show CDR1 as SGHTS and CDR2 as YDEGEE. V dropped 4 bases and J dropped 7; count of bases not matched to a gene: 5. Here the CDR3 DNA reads TGTGCCAGCAGCCCGGGACAGGGGGCGAGTGAAGCTTTCTTT. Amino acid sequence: CASSPGQGASEAFF. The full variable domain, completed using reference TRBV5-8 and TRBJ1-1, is EAGVTQSPTHLIKTRGQQATLRCSPISGHTSVYWYQQALGLGLQFLLWYDEGEERNRGNFPPRFSGRQFPNYSSELNVNALELEDSALYLCASSPGQGASEAFFGQGTRLTVV.

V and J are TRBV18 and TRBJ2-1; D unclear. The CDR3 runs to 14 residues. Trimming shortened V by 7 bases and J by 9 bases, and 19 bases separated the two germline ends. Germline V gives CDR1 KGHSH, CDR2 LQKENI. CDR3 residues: CASFTSRSGVEQFF. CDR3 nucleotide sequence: TGTGCCAGCTTCACTTCCAGGTCAGGTGTTGAGCAGTTCTTC. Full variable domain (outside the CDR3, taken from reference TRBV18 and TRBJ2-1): NAGVMQNPRHLVRRRGQEARLRCSPMKGHSHVYWYRQLPEEGLKFMVYLQKENIIDESGMPKERFSAEFPKEGPSILRIQQVVRGDSAAYFCASFTSRSGVEQFFGPGTRLTVL.

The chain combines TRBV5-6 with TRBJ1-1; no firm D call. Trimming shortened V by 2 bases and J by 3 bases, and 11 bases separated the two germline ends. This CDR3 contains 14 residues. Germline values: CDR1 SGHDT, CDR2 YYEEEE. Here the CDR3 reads CASSFGGLDTEAFF. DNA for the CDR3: TGTGCCAGCAGCTTCGGAGGGTTGGACACTGAAGCTTTCTTT.

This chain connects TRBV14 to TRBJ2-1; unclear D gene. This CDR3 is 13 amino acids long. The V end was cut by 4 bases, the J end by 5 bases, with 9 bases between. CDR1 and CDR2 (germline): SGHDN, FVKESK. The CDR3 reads CASSPQLDNEQFF. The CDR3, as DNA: TGTGCCAGCAGCCCGCAATTAGACAATGAGCAGTTCTTC.

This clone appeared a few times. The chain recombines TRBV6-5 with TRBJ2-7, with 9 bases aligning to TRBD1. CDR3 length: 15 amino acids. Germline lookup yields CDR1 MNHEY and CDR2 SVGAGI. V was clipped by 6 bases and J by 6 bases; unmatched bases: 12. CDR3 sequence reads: CASSYQTGGLGEQYF. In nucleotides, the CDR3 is TGTGCCAGCAGCTATCAAACAGGGGGCCTAGGCGAGCAGTACTTC.

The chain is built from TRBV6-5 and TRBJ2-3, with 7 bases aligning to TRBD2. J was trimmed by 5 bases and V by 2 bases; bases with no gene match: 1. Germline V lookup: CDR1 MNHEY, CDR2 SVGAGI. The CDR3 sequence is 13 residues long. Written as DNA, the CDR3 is TGTGCCAGCAGTTACGGACTAGGAGATACGCAGTATTTT. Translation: CASSYGLGDTQYF.

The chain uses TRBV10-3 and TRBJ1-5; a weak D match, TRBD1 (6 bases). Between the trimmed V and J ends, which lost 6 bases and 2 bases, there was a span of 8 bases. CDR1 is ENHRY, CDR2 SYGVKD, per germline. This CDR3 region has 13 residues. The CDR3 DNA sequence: TGTGCCATCAGCAGGGGTGGCAATCAGCCCCAGCATTTT. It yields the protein CAISRGGNQPQHF.

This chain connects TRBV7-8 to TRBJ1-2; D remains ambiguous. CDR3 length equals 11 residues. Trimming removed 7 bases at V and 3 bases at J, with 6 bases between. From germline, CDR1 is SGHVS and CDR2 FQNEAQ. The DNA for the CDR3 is TGTGCCAGCACCCGGGACTATGGCTACACCTTC. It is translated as CASTRDYGYTF.

This CDR3 reads CASSLAGNRVGTEAFF. CDR3 coding DNA: TGTGCCAGCAGCTTAGCGGGAAACAGGGTCGGCACTGAAGCTTTCTTT. V gene TRBV7-2 combines with J gene TRBJ1-1, with a tentative D call TRBD1 (6 bases). The CDR3 is made up of 16 amino acids. Germline CDR1 is SGHTA and CDR2 is FQGNSA. V was trimmed by 0 bases and J by 4 bases, leaving 15 bases between them.

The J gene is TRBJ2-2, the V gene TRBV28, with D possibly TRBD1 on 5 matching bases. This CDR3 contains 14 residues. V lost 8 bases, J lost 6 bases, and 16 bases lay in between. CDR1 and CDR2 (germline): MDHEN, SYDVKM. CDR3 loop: CASRPMTDSGELFF. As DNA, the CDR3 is TGTGCCAGCCGACCCATGACAGACTCCGGGGAGCTGTTTTTT.

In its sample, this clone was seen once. CDR3 sequence: CASSQGNTEAFF. The DNA for the CDR3 is TGTGCCAGCAGTCAGGGGAATACTGAAGCTTTCTTT. The J gene is TRBJ1-1, the V gene TRBV6-5; D is perhaps TRBD1 (6 bases). CDR1 MNHEY and CDR2 SVGAGI come from the germline V gene. The CDR3 contains 12 residues. V was pared by 5 bases and J by 5 bases, with 9 bases between.

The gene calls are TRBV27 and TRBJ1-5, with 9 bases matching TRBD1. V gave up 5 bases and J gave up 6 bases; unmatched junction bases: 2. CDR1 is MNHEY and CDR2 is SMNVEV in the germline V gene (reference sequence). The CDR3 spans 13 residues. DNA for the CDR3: TGTGCCAGCAGTACAGGGGGCTTTCAGCCCCAGCATTTT. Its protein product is CASSTGGFQPQHF.

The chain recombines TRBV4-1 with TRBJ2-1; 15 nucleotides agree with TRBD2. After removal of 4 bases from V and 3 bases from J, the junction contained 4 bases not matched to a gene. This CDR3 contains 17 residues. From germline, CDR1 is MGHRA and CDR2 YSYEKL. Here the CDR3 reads CASSRGLAGGNYNEQFF. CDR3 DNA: TGCGCCAGCAGCCGGGGACTAGCGGGAGGTAACTACAATGAGCAGTTCTTC.

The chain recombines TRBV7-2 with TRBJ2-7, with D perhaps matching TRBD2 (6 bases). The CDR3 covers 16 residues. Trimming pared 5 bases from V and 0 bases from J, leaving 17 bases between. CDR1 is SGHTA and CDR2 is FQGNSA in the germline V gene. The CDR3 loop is CASSPRGIADSYEQYF. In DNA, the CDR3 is TGTGCCAGCAGCCCCCGGGGGATAGCGGACTCCTACGAGCAGTACTTC.

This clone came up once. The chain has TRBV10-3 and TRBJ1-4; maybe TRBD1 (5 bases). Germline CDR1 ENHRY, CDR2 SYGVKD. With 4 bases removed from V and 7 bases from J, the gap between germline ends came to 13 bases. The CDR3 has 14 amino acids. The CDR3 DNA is TGTGCCATCAGTGGGGGAGGGGCCGGTGAAAAACTGTTTTTT. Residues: CAISGGGAGEKLFF.

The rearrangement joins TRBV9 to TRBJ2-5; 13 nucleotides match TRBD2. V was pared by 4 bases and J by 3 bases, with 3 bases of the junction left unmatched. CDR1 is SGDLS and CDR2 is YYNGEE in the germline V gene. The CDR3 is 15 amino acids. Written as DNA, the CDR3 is TGTGCCAGCAGCTACGGACTAGCGGGGGAAGAGACCCAGTACTTC. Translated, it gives CASSYGLAGEETQYF.

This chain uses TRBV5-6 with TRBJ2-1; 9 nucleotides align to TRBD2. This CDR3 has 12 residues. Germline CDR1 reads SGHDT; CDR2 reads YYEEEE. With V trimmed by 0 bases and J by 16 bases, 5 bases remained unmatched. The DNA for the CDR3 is TGTGCCAGCAGCTTGGGGCGGGGGGGCTATTTCTTC. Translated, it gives CASSLGRGGYFF.

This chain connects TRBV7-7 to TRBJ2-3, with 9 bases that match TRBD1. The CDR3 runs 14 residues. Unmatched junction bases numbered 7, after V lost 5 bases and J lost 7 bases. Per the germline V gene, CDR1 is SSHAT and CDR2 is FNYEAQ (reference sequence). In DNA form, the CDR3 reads TGTGCCAGCAGCCCCGGGACAGGGAGGAATACGCAGTATTTT. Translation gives CASSPGTGRNTQYF.

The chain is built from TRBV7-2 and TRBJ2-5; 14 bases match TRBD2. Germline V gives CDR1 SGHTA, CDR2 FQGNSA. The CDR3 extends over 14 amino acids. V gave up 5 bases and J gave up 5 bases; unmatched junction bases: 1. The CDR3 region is CASSRTSGRETQYF. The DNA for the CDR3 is TGTGCCAGCAGCAGGACTAGCGGGAGGGAGACCCAGTACTTC.

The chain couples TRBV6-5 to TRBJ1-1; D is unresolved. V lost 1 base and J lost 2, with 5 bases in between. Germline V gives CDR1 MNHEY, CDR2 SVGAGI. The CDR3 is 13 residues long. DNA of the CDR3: TGTGCCAGCAGTTACTGGACTAACACTGAAGCTTTCTTT. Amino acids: CASSYWTNTEAFF.